This T cell receptor beta chain originates from a study of cytomegalovirus exposure and HLA in healthy donors. For the study at large: From donors who were HLA-typed, an early data release held 80 million to 85 million unique TCRs.

As regards this clone: Its antigen is undetermined.

Study-wide results and limits: Most of the TCR beta V segments (in an earlier analysis) were productive either about 87% or about 30% of the time.

Per germline, CDR1 ENHRY and CDR2 SYGVKD. This CDR3 region has 17 residues. PCR primers comprised 60 Vbeta and 13 Jbeta primers. Sequencing was performed with immunoSEQ multiplex PCR; in TCRdb, only in-frame clones are kept and a portion is missing. This repertoire shows around 110,000 clones, 82% found once; its top ten account for less than 3.5%. This clonotype was obtained from a man younger than 40 in good health and CMV-seropositive. This chain connects TRBV10-3 to TRBJ2-5; 16 bases match TRBD2. The DNA end is more similar to TRBJ2-7, so the J call may be wrong. Sequences were obtained from PBMCs. CDR3 sequence: CAISSGTSGGVSYEQYF. CDR3 DNA sequence: TGTGCCATCAGTTCCGGGACTAGCGGGGGGGTCTCCTACGAGCAGTACTTC.